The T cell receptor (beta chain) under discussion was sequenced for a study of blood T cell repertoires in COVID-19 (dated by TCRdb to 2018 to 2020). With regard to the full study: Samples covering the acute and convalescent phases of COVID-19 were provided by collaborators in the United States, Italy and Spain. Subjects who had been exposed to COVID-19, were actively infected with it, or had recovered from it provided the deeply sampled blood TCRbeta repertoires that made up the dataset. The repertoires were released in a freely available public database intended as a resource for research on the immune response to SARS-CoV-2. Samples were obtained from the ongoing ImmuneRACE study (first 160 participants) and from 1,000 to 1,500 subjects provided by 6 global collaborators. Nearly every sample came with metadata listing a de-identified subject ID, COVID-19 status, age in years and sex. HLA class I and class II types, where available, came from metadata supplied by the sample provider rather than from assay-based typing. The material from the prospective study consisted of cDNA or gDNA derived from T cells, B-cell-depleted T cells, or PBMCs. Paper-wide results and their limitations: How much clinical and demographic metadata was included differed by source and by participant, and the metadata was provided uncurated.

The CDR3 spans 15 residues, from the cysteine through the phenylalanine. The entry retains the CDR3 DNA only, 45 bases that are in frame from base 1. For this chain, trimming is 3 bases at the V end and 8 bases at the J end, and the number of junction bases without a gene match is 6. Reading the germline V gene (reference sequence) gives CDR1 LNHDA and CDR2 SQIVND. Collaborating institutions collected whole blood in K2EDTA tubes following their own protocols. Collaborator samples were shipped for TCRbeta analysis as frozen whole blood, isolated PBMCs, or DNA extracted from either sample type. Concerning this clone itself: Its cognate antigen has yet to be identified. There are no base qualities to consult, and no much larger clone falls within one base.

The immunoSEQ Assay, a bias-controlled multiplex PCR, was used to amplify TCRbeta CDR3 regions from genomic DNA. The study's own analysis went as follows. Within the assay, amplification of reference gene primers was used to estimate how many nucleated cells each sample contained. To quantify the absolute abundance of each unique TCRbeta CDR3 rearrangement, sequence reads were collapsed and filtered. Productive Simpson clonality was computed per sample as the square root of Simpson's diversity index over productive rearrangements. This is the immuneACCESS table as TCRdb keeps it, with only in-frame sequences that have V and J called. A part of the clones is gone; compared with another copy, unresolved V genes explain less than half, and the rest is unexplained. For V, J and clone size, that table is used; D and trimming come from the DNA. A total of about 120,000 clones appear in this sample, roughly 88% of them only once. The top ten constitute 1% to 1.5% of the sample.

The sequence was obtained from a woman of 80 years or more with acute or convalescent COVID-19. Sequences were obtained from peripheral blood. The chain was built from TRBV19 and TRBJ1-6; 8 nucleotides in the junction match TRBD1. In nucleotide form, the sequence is TGTGCCAGTAGTATCGGACAGGGAGTTGATTCACCCCTCCACTTT. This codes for CASSIGQGVDSPLHF.